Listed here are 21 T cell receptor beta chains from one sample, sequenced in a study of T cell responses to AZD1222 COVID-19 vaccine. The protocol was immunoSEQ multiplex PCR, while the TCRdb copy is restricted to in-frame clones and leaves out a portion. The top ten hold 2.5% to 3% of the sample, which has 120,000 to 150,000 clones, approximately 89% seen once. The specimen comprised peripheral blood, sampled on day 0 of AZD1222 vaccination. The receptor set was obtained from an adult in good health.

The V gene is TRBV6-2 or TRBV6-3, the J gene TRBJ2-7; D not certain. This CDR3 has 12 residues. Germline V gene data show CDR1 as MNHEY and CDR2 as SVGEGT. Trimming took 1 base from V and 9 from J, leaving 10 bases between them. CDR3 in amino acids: CASSYFGIPQYF. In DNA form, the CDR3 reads TGTGCCAGCAGTTACTTTGGGATTCCGCAGTACTTC.

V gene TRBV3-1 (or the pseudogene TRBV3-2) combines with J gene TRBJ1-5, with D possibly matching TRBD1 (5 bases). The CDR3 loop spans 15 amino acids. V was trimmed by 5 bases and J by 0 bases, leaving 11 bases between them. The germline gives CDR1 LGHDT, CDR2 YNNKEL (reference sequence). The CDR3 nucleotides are TGTGCCAGCAGCAGGGGTTTTACTAGCAATCAGCCCCAGCATTTT. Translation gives CASSRGFTSNQPQHF.

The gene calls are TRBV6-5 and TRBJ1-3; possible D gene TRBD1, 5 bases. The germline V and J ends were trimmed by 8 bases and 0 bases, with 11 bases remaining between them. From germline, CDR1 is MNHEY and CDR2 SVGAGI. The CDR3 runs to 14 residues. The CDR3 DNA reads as TGTGCCAGCTTAGAAGGGGCCTCTGGAAACACCATATATTTT. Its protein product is CASLEGASGNTIYF.

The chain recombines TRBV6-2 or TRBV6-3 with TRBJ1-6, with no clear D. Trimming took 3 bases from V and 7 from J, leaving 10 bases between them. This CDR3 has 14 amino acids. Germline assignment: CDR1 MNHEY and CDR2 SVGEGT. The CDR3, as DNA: TGTGCCAGCAGTTATCGGGCAGTCAATTCACCCCTCCACTTT. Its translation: CASSYRAVNSPLHF.

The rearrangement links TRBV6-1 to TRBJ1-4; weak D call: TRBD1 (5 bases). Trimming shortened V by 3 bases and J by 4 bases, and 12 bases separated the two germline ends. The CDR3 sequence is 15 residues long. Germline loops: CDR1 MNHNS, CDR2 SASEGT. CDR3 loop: CASSERDQYNEKLFF. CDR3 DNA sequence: TGTGCCAGCAGTGAGAGGGACCAATATAATGAAAAACTGTTTTTT.

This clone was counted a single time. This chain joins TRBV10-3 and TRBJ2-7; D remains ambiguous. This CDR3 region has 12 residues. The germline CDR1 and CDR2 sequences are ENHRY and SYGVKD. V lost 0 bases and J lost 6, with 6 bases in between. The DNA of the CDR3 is TGTGCCATCAGTGAGTCTGGGTTCGAGCAGTACTTC. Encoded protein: CAISESGFEQYF.

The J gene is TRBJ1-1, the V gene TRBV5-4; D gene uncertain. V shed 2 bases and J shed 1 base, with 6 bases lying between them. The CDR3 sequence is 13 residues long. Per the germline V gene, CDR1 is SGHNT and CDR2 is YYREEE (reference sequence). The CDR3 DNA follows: TGTGCCAGCAGCTTCGACGGGAACACTGAAGCTTTCTTT. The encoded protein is CASSFDGNTEAFF.

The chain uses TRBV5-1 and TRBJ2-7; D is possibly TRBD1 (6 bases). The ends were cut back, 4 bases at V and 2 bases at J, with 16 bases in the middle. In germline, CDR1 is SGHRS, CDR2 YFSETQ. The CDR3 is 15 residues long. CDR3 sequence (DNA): TGCGCCAGCAGCCCCTTGGGGGCCAGGGCCTACGAGCAGTACTTC. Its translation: CASSPLGARAYEQYF.

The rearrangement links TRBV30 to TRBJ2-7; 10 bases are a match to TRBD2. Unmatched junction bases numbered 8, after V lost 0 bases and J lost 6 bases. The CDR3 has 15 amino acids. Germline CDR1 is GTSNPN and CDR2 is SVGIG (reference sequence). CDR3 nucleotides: TGTGCCTGGAGTGTCGGAAGCGGGGGGGCCTCCGAGCAGTACTTC. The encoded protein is CAWSVGSGGASEQYF.

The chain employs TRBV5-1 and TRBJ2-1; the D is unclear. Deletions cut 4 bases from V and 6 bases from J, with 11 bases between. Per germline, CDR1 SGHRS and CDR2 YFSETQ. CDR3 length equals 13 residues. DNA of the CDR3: TGCGCCAGCAGCCCCGGGCCATTCAATGAGCAGTTCTTC. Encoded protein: CASSPGPFNEQFF.

CDR3 bases: TGTGCCAGCAGCCGTACTAGCGGGGCGTACAATGAGCAGTTCTTC. Protein: CASSRTSGAYNEQFF. The genes are TRBV7-2 and TRBJ2-1; 10 bases match TRBD2. The junction had 5 bases not matched to a gene; V was cut back by 5 bases and J by 4 bases. Germline V gene sequence: CDR1 SGHTA, CDR2 FQGNSA. The CDR3 totals 15 residues.

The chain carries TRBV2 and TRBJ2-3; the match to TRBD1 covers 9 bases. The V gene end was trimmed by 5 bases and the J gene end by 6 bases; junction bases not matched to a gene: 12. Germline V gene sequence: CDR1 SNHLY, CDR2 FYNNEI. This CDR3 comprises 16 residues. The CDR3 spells CASSSSPGQGMDTQYF. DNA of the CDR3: TGTGCCAGCAGTTCCTCTCCAGGACAGGGGATGGATACGCAGTATTTT.

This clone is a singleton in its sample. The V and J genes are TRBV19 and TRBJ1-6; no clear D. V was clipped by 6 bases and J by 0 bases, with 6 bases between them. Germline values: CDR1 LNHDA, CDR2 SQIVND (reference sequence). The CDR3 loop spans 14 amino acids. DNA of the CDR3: TGTGCCAGTAGGCAGAGCTCCTATAATTCACCCCTCCACTTT. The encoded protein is CASRQSSYNSPLHF. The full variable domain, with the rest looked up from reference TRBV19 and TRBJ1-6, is DGGITQSPKYLFRKEGQNVTLSCEQNLNHDAMYWYRQDPGQGLRLIYYSQIVNDFQKGDIAEGYSVSREKKESFPLTVTSAQKNPTAFYLCASRQSSYNSPLHFGNGTRLTVT.

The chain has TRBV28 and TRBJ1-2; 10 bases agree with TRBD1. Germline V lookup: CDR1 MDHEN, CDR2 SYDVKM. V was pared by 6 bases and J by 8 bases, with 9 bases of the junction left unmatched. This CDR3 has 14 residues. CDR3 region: CASSLTGTGDGYTF. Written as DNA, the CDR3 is TGTGCCAGCAGCCTGACCGGGACAGGGGACGGCTACACCTTC.

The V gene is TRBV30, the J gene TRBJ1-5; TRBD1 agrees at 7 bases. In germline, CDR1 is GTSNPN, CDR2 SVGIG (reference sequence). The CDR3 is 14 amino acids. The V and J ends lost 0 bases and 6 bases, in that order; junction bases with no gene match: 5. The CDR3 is CAWSVRAGGQPQHF. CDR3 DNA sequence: TGTGCCTGGAGTGTAAGGGCAGGGGGTCAGCCCCAGCATTTT.

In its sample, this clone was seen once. This chain's CDR3 is CASSFPQGTEAFF. The CDR3 nucleotides read TGTGCCAGTAGTTTTCCCCAGGGGACTGAAGCTTTCTTT. The chain uses TRBV19 and TRBJ1-1, with TRBD1 as a possible D gene (6 bases). Germline V gene sequence: CDR1 LNHDA, CDR2 SQIVND (reference sequence). There are 13 residues in the CDR3. V was shortened by 5 bases and J by 5 bases, with 12 bases between the two germline ends.

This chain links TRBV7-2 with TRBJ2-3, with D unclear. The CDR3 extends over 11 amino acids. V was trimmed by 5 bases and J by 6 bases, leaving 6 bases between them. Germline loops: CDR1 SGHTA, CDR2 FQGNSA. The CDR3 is CASSPKDTQYF. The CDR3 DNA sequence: TGTGCCAGCAGCCCCAAGGATACGCAGTATTTT.

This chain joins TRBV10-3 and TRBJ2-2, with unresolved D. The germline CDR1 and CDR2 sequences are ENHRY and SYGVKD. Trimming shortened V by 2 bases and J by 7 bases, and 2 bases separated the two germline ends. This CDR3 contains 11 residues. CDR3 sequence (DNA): TGTGCCATCAGTGAGAGCGGGGAGCTGTTTTTT. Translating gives CAISESGELFF.

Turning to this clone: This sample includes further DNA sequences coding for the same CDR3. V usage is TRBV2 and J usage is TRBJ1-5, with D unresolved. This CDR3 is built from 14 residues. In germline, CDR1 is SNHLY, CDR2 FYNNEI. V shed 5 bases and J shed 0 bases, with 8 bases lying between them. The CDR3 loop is CASSIGYSNQPQHF. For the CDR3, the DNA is TGTGCCAGCAGTATTGGTTATAGCAATCAGCCCCAGCATTTT. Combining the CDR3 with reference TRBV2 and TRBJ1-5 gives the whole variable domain EPEVTQTPSHQVTQMGQEVILRCVPISNHLYFYWYRQILGQKVEFLVSFYNNEISEKSEIFDDQFSVERPDGSNFTLKIRSTKLEDSAMYFCASSIGYSNQPQHFGDGTRLSIL.

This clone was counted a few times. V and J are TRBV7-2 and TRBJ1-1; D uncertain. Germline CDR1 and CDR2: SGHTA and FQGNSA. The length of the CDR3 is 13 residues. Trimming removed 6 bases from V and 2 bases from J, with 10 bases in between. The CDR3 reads CASRYDENTEAFF. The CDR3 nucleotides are TGTGCCAGCAGGTACGACGAAAACACTGAAGCTTTCTTT. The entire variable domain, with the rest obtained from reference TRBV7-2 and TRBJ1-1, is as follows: GAGVSQSPSNKVTEKGKDVELRCDPISGHTALYWYRQSLGQGLEFLIYFQGNSAPDKSGLPSDRFSAERTGGSVSTLTIQRTQQEDSAVYLCASRYDENTEAFFGQGTRLTVV.

CDR3 in DNA: TGCGCCAGCAGCCAAATGTCAGGGGATTTCTACGAGCAGTACTTC. Protein product: CASSQMSGDFYEQYF. The rearrangement uses TRBV4-1 and TRBJ2-7; perhaps TRBD1 as D (6 bases). Germline CDR1 and CDR2: MGHRA and YSYEKL. V lost 2 bases and J 3 bases, leaving 14 bases between the germline ends. The CDR3 sequence is 15 residues long.